This T cell receptor beta chain derives from a study of cytomegalovirus exposure and HLA in healthy donors. Findings of the study overall: Several of the most significant clusters were apparently associated with common viral pathogens in a later analysis. Reports credit the classifier with highly specific, highly sensitive diagnosis of cytomegalovirus status. Immune exposure data for these donors was limited to CMV serostatus.

Notes on this clone: Its antigen is currently unknown.

V shed 6 bases and J shed 2 bases, with 18 bases lying between them. This CDR3 contains 15 residues. In germline, CDR1 is SGHRS, CDR2 YFSETQ. It was with 60 Vbeta and 13 Jbeta primers that the PCR ran. Only in-frame clones appear in the TCRdb table, and some are missing; sequencing was by immunoSEQ multiplex PCR. Counted here are under 200,000 clones, approximately 84% occurring once; the ten biggest clones make up about 4.3%. The specimen sequenced was PBMCs. The chain couples TRBV5-1 to TRBJ2-7, with D maybe TRBD2 (7 bases). This TCR came from a woman aged 45-65 years in good health and CMV-seropositive. This CDR3 is CASTQGGGSPYEQYF. In DNA, the CDR3 is TGCGCCAGCACCCAGGGAGGGGGGTCTCCCTACGAGCAGTACTTC.